One and the same sample provided the 5 T cell receptor beta chains below, sequenced in a study of OX40 agonist ivuxolimab in advanced cancers. Generated by immunoSEQ multiplex PCR, the TCRdb table keeps only in-frame clones and is missing some. The sample lists more than 45,000 clones; roughly 77% were seen once. This specimen was CD4+ or CD8+ T cells sorted from blood, taken in a trial of the OX40 agonist ivuxolimab. These receptors were collected from an adult with an advanced solid tumor such as melanoma, head and neck, liver or kidney cancer.

This clone has a handful of counts. The CDR3 DNA sequence: TGCGCCAGCAGCTTGGAACGCCGGGAAAACGAGCAGTACTTC. Translating it yields CASSLERRENEQYF. This chain uses TRBV5-1 with TRBJ2-7; TRBD2 is a possible D gene (5 bases). V dropped 0 bases and J dropped 5 bases, with 12 bases sitting between them. The CDR3 runs to 14 residues. The germline gives CDR1 SGHRS, CDR2 YFSETQ.

The J gene is TRBJ2-3, the V gene TRBV11-2; D not resolved. Trimming took 0 bases from V and 4 from J, leaving 8 bases between them. The CDR3 is made up of 14 amino acids. Per the germline V gene, CDR1 is SGHAT and CDR2 is FQNNGV. The CDR3 sequence is CASSLDSYADTQYF. The CDR3 DNA is TGTGCCAGCAGCTTAGATTCCTACGCAGATACGCAGTATTTT.

Of note for this clone: The sample has other DNA sequences that encode this CDR3 too. The V call is TRBV2, the J call TRBJ2-3; D call uncertain. This CDR3 contains 11 residues. V dropped 1 base and J dropped 6 bases, with 2 bases sitting between them. Germline V CDR1 and CDR2: SNHLY, FYNNEI. The CDR3 here is CASSEVDTQYF. CDR3 DNA: TGTGCCAGCAGTGAAGTTGATACGCAGTATTTT.

The gene calls are TRBV11-2 and TRBJ2-1; D not certain. V was clipped by 3 bases and J by 4 bases, with 7 bases between them. This CDR3 contains 13 residues. The germline gives CDR1 SGHAT, CDR2 FQNNGV. The CDR3 sequence is CASSFYSYNEQFF. The CDR3 bases are TGTGCCAGCAGCTTTTATTCGTACAATGAGCAGTTCTTC. The complete variable domain, with remaining parts taken from reference TRBV11-2 and TRBJ2-1, reads EAGVAQSPRYKIIEKRQSVAFWCNPISGHATLYWYQQILGQGPKLLIQFQNNGVVDDSQLPKDRFSAERLKGVDSTLKIQPAKLEDSAVYLCASSFYSYNEQFFGPGTRLTVL.

The CDR3 here is CAIRLTRSADTQYF. The CDR3 DNA is TGTGCCATCAGACTGACAAGGAGTGCAGATACGCAGTATTTT. The chain couples TRBV10-3 to TRBJ2-3; the D is unclear. The CDR3 runs to 14 residues. V was pared by 6 bases and J by 4 bases, with 14 bases between. Germline CDR1 reads ENHRY; CDR2 reads SYGVKD.